A single T cell receptor (beta chain) is shown here with its context. This sample was included in a study of identical twins. The CDR3 covers 13 residues. V was clipped by 5 bases and J by 4 bases; unmatched bases: 0. CDR1 is SGHRS, CDR2 YFSETQ, per germline. TCRdb redid the calling of the 5' RACE reads with MiXCR, one entry per CDR3 protein. The sample lists roughly 540,000 distinct CDR3 sequences, about 20% occurring once. Separately, the same data were catalogued under a study of T cells expressing NK-cell markers. That work contributes: Seven sequenced donors out of eight were HCMV-seropositive, one seronegative.

The chain has TRBV5-1 and TRBJ2-5; 12 nucleotides align to TRBD2. What was sequenced was CD4+ T cells sorted from blood. The clonotype comes from a woman aged 18-29 years in good health. The CDR3 bases are TGCGCCAGCAGGGGACTAGCGGGAGAGACCCAGTACTTC. Amino acids: CASRGLAGETQYF.